This is a list of T cell receptor beta chains from one sample in a study of cytomegalovirus exposure and HLA in healthy donors. The data were produced by immunoSEQ multiplex PCR, yet TCRdb's version contains in-frame clones alone and is incomplete. In the table there are approximately 210,000 clones, 70% to 80% of which are singletons. Specimen: PBMCs. The receptor set was obtained from a woman aged 30 to 39 in good health and CMV-seropositive. CDR3s include the opening cysteine and the closing phenylalanine or tryptophan. The order of the fields is V gene, J gene, clone size, D gene, CDR3 protein, CDR3 DNA. A D gene is named only where the DNA matches it firmly. The size field is filled for only some rows; it gives once, few, many or a size class.

TRBV25-1	TRBJ2-7	NA	NA	CASSRTGGRGTYEQYF	TGTGCCAGCAGTCGAACCGGGGGCAGGGGGACCTACGAGCAGTACTTC
TRBV7-2	TRBJ2-7	NA	NA	CASSLQTDRYEQYF	TGTGCCAGCAGCCTCCAAACCGACAGATACGAGCAGTACTTC
TRBV6-5	TRBJ2-7	NA	NA	CASRRQYSSSYEQYF	TGTGCCAGCAGGCGACAGTACTCAAGCTCCTACGAGCAGTACTTC
TRBV27	TRBJ1-5	NA	TRBD1	CASRPSSGTGNQPQHF	TGTGCCAGCAGACCTTCGTCCGGGACAGGGAATCAGCCCCAGCATTTT
TRBV5-4	TRBJ2-3	NA	NA	CASSLAGGSASASTDTQYF	TGTGCCAGCAGCTTGGCCGGGGGTAGCGCCTCCGCAAGCACAGATACGCAGTATTTT
TRBV27	TRBJ1-6	NA	NA	CASSFGPERGGSPLHF	TGTGCCAGCAGTTTCGGCCCAGAACGGGGAGGCTCACCCCTCCACTTT
TRBV5-4	TRBJ1-2	NA	TRBD1	CASSARQGGNYGYTF	TGTGCCAGCAGCGCAAGACAGGGAGGTAACTATGGCTACACCTTC
TRBV5-1	TRBJ2-3	once	NA	CASSLEGGRDTQYF	TGCGCCAGCAGCTTGGAGGGGGGGCGAGATACGCAGTATTTT
TRBV7-9	TRBJ1-2	once	TRBD1	CASSLTGGEVYGYTF	TGTGCCAGCAGCCTGACAGGGGGCGAGGTCTATGGCTACACCTTC
TRBV18	TRBJ2-5	NA	NA	CASSPGIAYQETQYF	TGTGCCAGCTCACCAGGTATCGCGTACCAAGAGACCCAGTACTTC
TRBV18	TRBJ1-1	NA	NA	CASSPPGQRSEAFF	TGTGCCAGCTCACCACCCGGACAGAGGTCTGAAGCTTTCTTT
TRBV5-4	TRBJ2-6	NA	TRBD1	CASSSKKDRPSSGANVLTF	TGTGCCAGCAGCTCAAAAAAGGACAGGCCTAGCTCTGGGGCCAACGTCCTGACTTTC
TRBV7-7	TRBJ2-3	NA	TRBD2	CASSPRTSGSTDTQYF	TGTGCCAGCAGCCCTCGGACTAGCGGGAGCACAGATACGCAGTATTTT
TRBV7-2	TRBJ2-7	NA	TRBD2	CASSRTSAGGTYEQYF	TGTGCCAGCAGCCGAACAAGTGCGGGAGGCACCTACGAGCAGTACTTC
TRBV5-1	TRBJ1-1	NA	NA	CASSLVGENTEAFF	TGCGCCAGCAGCTTGGTAGGGGAGAACACTGAAGCTTTCTTT
TRBV7-8	TRBJ2-7	once	TRBD1	CASSLRDRGLYEQYF	TGTGCCAGCAGCCTAAGGGACAGGGGGCTATACGAGCAGTACTTC
TRBV25-1	TRBJ2-2	NA	TRBD1	CASSKLQGASGELFF	TGTGCCAGCAGTAAACTGCAGGGGGCCTCCGGGGAGCTGTTTTTT
TRBV7-2	TRBJ1-2	NA	NA	CASSWGRLPYGYTF	TGTGCCAGCAGCTGGGGGCGGTTGCCCTATGGCTACACCTTC
TRBV4-2	TRBJ1-1	NA	NA	CASSQENAAGKAFF	TGTGCCAGCAGCCAAGAGAACGCGGCCGGGAAGGCTTTCTTT
TRBV5-1	TRBJ1-2	NA	NA	CASSFRDRNGYTF	TGCGCCAGCAGCTTCCGGGATAGGAATGGCTACACCTTC
TRBV11-1	TRBJ2-5	NA	TRBD2	CASSFGLAGGVAETQYF	TGTGCCAGCAGCTTTGGACTAGCGGGCGGAGTGGCGGAGACCCAGTACTTC
TRBV4-3	TRBJ2-3	few	TRBD2	CASSQTSGGGTDTQYF	TGCGCCAGCAGCCAGACTAGCGGGGGGGGCACAGATACGCAGTATTTT
TRBV13	TRBJ2-3	NA	TRBD1	CASSPGTGEGTDTQYF	TGTGCCAGCAGCCCCGGGACAGGGGAAGGCACAGATACGCAGTATTTT
TRBV10-3	TRBJ1-3	NA	NA	CAIGRGEGGNTIYF	TGTGCCATCGGGCGCGGGGAGGGAGGAAACACCATATATTTT
TRBV28	TRBJ2-1	NA	NA	CASSTHSWGQSSYNEQFF	TGTGCCAGCAGTACACACTCATGGGGGCAAAGCTCCTACAATGAGCAGTTCTTC
TRBV28	TRBJ2-1	NA	TRBD1	CASRTGTGHNEQFF	TGTGCCAGCAGAACCGGGACAGGGCATAATGAGCAGTTCTTC
TRBV29-1	TRBJ1-2	once	NA	CSAPGLNNYGYTF	TGCAGCGCTCCAGGATTAAATAACTATGGCTACACCTTC
TRBV2	TRBJ2-5	NA	TRBD2	CASSPLAGGVETQYF	TGTGCCAGCAGCCCCCTAGCGGGGGGGGTAGAGACCCAGTACTTC
TRBV19	TRBJ1-1	NA	NA	CASSIRNTEAFF	TGTGCCAGTAGTATACGGAACACTGAAGCTTTCTTT
TRBV11-2	TRBJ2-7	NA	TRBD2	CASRRGGRANSYEQYF	TGTGCCAGCAGGAGGGGAGGGCGGGCTAACTCCTACGAGCAGTACTTC
TRBV5-6	TRBJ2-7	once	TRBD2	CASTWTSGSYSDEQYF	TGTGCCAGCACCTGGACTAGCGGTTCATACTCCGACGAGCAGTACTTC
TRBV28	TRBJ1-1	NA	NA	CATHDVRVLGAFF	TGTGCCACCCACGATGTCCGGGTGTTGGGAGCTTTCTTT
TRBV7-9	TRBJ1-2	NA	NA	CASSPKNYGYTF	TGTGCCAGCAGCCCTAAGAACTATGGCTACACCTTC
TRBV7-3	TRBJ2-2	NA	TRBD2	CASSLIGAGGLRVTGELFF	TGTGCCAGCAGCTTAATTGGAGCGGGGGGCCTCCGTGTCACCGGGGAGCTGTTTTTT
TRBV4-2	TRBJ1-2	NA	TRBD1	CASRPRGQGTYGYTF	TGTGCCAGCAGGCCAAGAGGACAGGGCACTTATGGCTACACCTTC
TRBV5-6	TRBJ1-1	NA	NA	CASSSASSKNTEAFF	TGTGCCAGCAGCAGCGCCAGTTCCAAGAACACTGAAGCTTTCTTT
TRBV5-4	TRBJ2-5	NA	NA	CASSFSMSETQYF	TGTGCCAGCAGCTTTTCTATGAGTGAGACCCAGTACTTC
TRBV28	TRBJ2-7	NA	TRBD1	CASSTGGKGYEQYF	TGTGCCAGCAGTACAGGGGGCAAAGGATACGAGCAGTACTTC
TRBV7-9	TRBJ2-3	NA	NA	CASSLEGGRTDTQYF	TGTGCCAGCAGCTTAGAGGGGGGGAGAACAGATACGCAGTATTTT
TRBV5-4	TRBJ2-6	NA	NA	CASSSLVHTGANVLTF	TGTGCCAGCAGCTCACTAGTCCACACTGGGGCCAACGTCCTGACTTTC
TRBV6-6	TRBJ2-2	NA	TRBD1	CASSYPTGSNTGELFF	TGTGCCAGCAGTTACCCGACAGGGTCGAACACCGGGGAGCTGTTTTTT
TRBV11-2	TRBJ2-1	NA	NA	CASSLVRGRANVQFF	TGTGCCAGCAGCTTAGTGAGGGGGAGGGCCAATGTGCAGTTCTTC
TRBV5-1	TRBJ2-7	few	TRBD2	CASSPLAGEFVYEQYF	TGCGCCAGCAGCCCTCTAGCGGGAGAATTCGTCTACGAGCAGTACTTC
TRBV5-6	TRBJ1-4	NA	TRBD1	CASSLGTGDEKLFF	TGTGCCAGCAGCCTTGGGACAGGGGATGAAAAACTGTTTTTT
TRBV11-2	TRBJ2-1	once	TRBD2	CASRRISGGYNEQFF	TGTGCCAGCAGACGAATTAGCGGGGGATACAATGAGCAGTTCTTC
TRBV5-6	TRBJ1-6	once	NA	CASSLRGTGNSPLHF	TGTGCCAGCAGCTTGCGGGGGACTGGGAATTCACCCCTCCACTTT
TRBV18	TRBJ2-1	NA	TRBD2	CASSLATSGAYNEQFF	TGTGCCAGCTCACTCGCGACTAGCGGGGCCTACAATGAGCAGTTCTTC
TRBV27	TRBJ2-2	NA	NA	CASSLDRPTGELFF	TGTGCCAGCAGCCTGGACAGACCCACCGGGGAGCTGTTTTTT
TRBV18	TRBJ2-7	once	NA	CASSPPGSSAYEQYF	TGTGCCAGCTCACCACCTGGCTCATCCGCCTACGAGCAGTACTTC
TRBV12-5	TRBJ2-3	NA	NA	CASGPGTSTDTQYF	TGTGCTAGTGGTCCAGGGACTAGCACAGATACGCAGTATTTT
TRBV29-1	TRBJ2-7	NA	TRBD1	CSVGDSIYEQYF	TGCAGCGTTGGGGACAGTATCTACGAGCAGTACTTC
TRBV14	TRBJ1-3	NA	NA	CASSQDRGGPGGNTIYF	TGTGCCAGCAGCCAAGATCGGGGAGGACCCGGTGGAAACACCATATATTTT
TRBV7-8	TRBJ1-6	NA	NA	CASRSLAGNNSPLHF	TGTGCCAGCAGATCCCTGGCGGGGAATAATTCACCCCTCCACTTT
TRBV4-2	TRBJ1-4	few	TRBD1	CASSRTGTGFSTNEKLFF	TGTGCCAGCAGCCGGACCGGGACAGGGTTCTCAACTAATGAAAAACTGTTTTTT
TRBV2	TRBJ1-5	NA	TRBD1	CASRTGGSNQPQHF	TGTGCCAGCAGGACAGGGGGCAGCAATCAGCCCCAGCATTTT